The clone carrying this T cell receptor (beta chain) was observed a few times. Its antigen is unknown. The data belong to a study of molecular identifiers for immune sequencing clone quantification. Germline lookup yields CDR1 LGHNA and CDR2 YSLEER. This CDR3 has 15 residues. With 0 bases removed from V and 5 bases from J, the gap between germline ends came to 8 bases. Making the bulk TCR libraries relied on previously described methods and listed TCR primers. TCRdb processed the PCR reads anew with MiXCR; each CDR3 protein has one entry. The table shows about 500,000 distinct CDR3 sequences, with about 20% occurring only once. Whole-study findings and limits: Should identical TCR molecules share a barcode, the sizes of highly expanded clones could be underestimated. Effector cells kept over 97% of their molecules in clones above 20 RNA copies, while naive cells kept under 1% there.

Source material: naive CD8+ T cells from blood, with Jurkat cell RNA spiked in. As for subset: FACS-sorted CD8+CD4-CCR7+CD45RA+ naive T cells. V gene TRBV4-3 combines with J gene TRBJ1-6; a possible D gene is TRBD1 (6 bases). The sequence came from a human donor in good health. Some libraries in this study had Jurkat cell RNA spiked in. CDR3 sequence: CASSQEDRDNSPLHF. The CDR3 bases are TGCGCCAGCAGCCAAGAGGACAGAGATAATTCACCCCTCCACTTT.